This T cell receptor beta chain comes out of a study of blood T cell repertoires in COVID-19. The CDR3 has 16 residues. Trimming at V came to 3 bases and at J to 7 bases, leaving 14 bases not matched to a gene. Germline-derived CDR1 and CDR2 are GTSNPN and SVGIG (reference sequence). Data came from immunoSEQ multiplex PCR; TCRdb stores just in-frame clones and leaves some out. The data hold about 100,000 clones, with 55% to 75% observed a single time. The sequence derives from a woman aged 35 to 49 with acute or convalescent COVID-19. The sequenced sample was peripheral blood. The V gene is TRBV30, the J gene TRBJ2-1, with TRBD2 matching 8 bases. Written as DNA, the CDR3 is TGTGCCTGGAGGCCCCTGTGGGAAGCGGGGGTTAATGAGCAGTTCTTC. Translation: CAWRPLWEAGVNEQFF.